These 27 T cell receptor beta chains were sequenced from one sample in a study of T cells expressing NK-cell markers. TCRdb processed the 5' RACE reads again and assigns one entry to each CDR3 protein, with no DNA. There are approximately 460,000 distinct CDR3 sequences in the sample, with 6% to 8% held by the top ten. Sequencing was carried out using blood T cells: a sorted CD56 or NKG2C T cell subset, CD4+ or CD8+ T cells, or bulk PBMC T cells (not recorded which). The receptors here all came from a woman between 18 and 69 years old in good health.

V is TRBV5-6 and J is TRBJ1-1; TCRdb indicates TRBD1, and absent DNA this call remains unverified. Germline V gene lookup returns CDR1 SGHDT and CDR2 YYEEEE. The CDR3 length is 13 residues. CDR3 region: CASSFKPRGRAFF.

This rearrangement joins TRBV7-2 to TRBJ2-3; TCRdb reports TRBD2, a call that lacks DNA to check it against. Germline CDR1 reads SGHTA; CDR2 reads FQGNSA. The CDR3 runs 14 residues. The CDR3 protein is CASSKSGFADTQYF.

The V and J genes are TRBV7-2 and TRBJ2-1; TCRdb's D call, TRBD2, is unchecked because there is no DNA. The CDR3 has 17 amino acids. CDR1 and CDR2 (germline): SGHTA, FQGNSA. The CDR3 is CASSLAFWTSGFPEQFF.

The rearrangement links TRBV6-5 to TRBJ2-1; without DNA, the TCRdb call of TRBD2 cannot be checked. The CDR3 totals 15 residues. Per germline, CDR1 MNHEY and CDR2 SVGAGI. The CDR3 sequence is CASSYYAGGINEQFF.

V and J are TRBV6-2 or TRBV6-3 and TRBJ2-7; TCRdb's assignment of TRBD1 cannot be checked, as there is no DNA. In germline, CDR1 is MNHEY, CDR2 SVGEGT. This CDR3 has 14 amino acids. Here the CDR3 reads CASSYSGTAYEQYF.

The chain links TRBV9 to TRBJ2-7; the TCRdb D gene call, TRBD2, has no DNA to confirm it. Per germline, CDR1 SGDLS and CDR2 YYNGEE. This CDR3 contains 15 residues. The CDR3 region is CASSTDGTGSYEQYF.

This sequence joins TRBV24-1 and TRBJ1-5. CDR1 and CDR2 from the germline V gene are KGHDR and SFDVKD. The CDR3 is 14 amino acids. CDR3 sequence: CATSSEYSNQPQHF.

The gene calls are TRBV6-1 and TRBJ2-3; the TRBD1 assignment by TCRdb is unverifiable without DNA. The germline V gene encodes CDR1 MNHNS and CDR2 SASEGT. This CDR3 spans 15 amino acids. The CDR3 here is CASSESVGDADTQYF.

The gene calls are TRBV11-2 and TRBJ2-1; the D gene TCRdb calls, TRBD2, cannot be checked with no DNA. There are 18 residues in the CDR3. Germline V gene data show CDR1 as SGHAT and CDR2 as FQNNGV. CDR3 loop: CASSSGLAGVGSSSEQFF.

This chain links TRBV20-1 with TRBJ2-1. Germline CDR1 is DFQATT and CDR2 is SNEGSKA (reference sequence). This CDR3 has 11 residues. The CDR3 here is CSASGLNEQFF.

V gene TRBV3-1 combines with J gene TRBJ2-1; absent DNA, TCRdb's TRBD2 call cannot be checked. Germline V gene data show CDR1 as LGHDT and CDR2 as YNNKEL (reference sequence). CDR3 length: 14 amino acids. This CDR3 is CASRLSGSNHEQFF.

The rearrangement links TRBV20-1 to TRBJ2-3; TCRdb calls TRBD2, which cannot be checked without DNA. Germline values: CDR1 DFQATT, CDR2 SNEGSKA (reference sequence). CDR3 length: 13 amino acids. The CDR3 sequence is CSARVISGDTQYF.

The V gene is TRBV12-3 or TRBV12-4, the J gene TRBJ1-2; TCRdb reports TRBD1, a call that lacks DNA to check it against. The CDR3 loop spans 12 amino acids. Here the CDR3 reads CASSFPGYGYTF.

CDR3 in amino acids: CASSVPGPNEQYF. The chain has TRBV28 and TRBJ2-7; there is no DNA to check the TCRdb D call of TRBD1. CDR1 MDHEN and CDR2 SYDVKM come from the germline V gene. The CDR3 runs 13 residues.

The CDR3: CASTKGTSPRRGTGELFF. This chain joins TRBV5-1 and TRBJ2-2; TCRdb selects TRBD2, and the lack of DNA leaves this call unchecked. Germline V gene lookup returns CDR1 SGHRS and CDR2 YFSETQ. CDR3 length: 18 residues.

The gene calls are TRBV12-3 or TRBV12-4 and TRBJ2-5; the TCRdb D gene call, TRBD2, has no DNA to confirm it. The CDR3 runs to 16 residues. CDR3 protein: CASTLWGGADRETQYF.

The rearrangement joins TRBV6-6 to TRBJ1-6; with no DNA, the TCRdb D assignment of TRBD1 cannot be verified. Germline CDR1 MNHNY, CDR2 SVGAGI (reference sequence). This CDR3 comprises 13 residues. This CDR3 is CASSPGAASPLHF.

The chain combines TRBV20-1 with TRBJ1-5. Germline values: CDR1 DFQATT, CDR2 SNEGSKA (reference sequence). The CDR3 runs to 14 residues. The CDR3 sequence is CSTLPGGGNQPQHF.

CDR3: CASSLDLRGGETNEQFF. The chain has TRBV11-2 and TRBJ2-1; TCRdb lists TRBD2, though no DNA is available to test this call. Germline V gene sequence: CDR1 SGHAT, CDR2 FQNNGV. There are 17 residues in the CDR3. Filled out from reference TRBV11-2 and TRBJ2-1, the complete variable domain reads EAGVAQSPRYKIIEKRQSVAFWCNPISGHATLYWYQQILGQGPKLLIQFQNNGVVDDSQLPKDRFSAERLKGVDSTLKIQPAKLEDSAVYLCASSLDLRGGETNEQFFGPGTRLTVL.

The CDR3 is CASSYSGGQGAQPQHF. This chain joins TRBV6-5 and TRBJ1-5; TCRdb selects TRBD1, and the lack of DNA leaves this call unchecked. CDR1 and CDR2 from the germline V gene are MNHEY and SVGAGI. The CDR3 is 16 amino acids.

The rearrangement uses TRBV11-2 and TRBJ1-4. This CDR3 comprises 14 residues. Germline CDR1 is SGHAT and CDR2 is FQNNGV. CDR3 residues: CASSNRGSVEKLFF.

The chain's CDR3 is CASRIKKQGIAGELFF. This sequence joins TRBV2 and TRBJ2-2; as DNA is missing, the TRBD1 call by TCRdb cannot be tested. This CDR3 contains 16 residues. CDR1 and CDR2 from the germline V gene are SNHLY and FYNNEI.

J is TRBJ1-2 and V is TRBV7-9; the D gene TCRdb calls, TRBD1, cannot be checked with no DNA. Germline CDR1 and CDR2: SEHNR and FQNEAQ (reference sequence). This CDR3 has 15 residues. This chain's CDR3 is CASSPRDRGFYGYTF.

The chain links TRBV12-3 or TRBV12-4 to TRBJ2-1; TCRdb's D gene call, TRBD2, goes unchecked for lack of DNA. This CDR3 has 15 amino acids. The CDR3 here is CASSSGGSPYNEQFF.

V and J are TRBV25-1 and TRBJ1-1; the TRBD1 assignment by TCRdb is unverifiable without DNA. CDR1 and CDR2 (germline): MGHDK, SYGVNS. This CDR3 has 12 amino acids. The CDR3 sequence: CASSRQGTEAFF.

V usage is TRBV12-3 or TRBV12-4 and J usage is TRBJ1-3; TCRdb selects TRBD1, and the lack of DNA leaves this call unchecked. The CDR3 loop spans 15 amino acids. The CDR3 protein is CASSAGESSGNTIYF.

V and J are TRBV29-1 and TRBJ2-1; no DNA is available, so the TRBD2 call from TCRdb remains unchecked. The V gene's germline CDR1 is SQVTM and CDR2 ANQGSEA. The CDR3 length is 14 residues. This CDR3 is CSVFSGTTHNEQFF.